This TCR beta chain appears in the sequencing data of a study of Graves' ophthalmopathy and Graves' hyperthyroidism. Of note for this clonotype: Antigen: not known.

The CDR3 length is 14 residues. Germline assignment: CDR1 SGHAT and CDR2 FQNNGV. Deletions cut 5 bases from V and 7 bases from J, with 14 bases between. Study-level findings and limits: Appearing in blood as well were most expanded thyroid clonotypes above 0.001 frequency. Built on 13 signatures, a model told ophthalmopathy apart from stable hyperthyroidism with 85% to 90% sensitivity and 80% to 82% specificity.

RNA transcripts yielded amplified TCR beta CDR3 regions. Following a first-round RT-PCR that used HTBI primers, a second-round multiplex PCR was carried out. TCRdb re-derived calls from the multiplex PCR reads in MiXCR, one entry per CDR3 protein. The sample has around 1,000,000 distinct CDR3 sequences, less than 45% seen once. Patients were left out if they had other autoimmune diseases, uncontrolled infections, pregnancy or lactation. The diagnostic workup employed clinical symptoms, serum thyroxine, TRAb, thyroid ultrasound and orbital computed tomography. This sequence joins TRBV11-2 and TRBJ1-4; D call uncertain. The receptor comes from an adult man with Graves' hyperthyroidism. Sample: peripheral blood or thyroid tissue (not recorded which). The CDR3 here is CASSPNPTGEKLFF. The CDR3 DNA reads as TGTGCCAGCAGCCCTAACCCGACGGGTGAAAAACTGTTTTTT.